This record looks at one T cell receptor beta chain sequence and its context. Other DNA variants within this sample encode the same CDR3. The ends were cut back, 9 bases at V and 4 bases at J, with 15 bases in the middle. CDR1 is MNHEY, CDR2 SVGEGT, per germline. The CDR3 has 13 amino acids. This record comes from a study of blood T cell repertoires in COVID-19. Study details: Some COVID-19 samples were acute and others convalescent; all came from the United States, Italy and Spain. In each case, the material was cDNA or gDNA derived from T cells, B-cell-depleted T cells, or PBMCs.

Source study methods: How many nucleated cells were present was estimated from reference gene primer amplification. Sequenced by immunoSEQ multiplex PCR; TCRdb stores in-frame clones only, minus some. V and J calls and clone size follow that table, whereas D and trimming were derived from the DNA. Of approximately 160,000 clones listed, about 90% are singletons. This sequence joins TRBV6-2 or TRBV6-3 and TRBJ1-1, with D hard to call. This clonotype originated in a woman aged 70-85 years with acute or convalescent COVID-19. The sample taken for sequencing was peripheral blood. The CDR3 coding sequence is TGTGCCAGTAGTACCCTCGGGGTCACTGAAGCTTTCTTT. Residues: CASSTLGVTEAFF.